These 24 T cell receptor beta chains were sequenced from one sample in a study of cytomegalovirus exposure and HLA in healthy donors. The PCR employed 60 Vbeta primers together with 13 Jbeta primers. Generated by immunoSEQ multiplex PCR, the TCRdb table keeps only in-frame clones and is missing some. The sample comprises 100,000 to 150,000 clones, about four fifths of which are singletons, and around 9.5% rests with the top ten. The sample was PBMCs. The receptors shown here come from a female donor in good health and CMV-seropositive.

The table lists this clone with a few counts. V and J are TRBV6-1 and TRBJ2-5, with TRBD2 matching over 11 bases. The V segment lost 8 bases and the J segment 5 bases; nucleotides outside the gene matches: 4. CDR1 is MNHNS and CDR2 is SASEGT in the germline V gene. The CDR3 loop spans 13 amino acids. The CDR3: CASRLAGTETQYF. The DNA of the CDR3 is TGTGCCAGCCGACTAGCGGGAACCGAGACCCAGTACTTC.

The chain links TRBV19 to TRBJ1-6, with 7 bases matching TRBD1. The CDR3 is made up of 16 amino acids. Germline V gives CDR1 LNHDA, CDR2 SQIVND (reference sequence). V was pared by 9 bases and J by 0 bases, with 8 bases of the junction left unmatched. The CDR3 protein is CASKGAGSSYNSPLHF. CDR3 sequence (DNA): TGTGCCAGCAAGGGGGCAGGGAGCTCCTATAATTCACCCCTCCACTTT.

The CDR3 nucleotides read TGTGCCACCCAGACAATGGGGGGTATCAAGAGTACCCAGTACTTC. Protein product: CATQTMGGIKSTQYF. The rearrangement links TRBV6-5 to TRBJ2-5, with D perhaps matching TRBD2 (6 bases). Germline values: CDR1 MNHEY, CDR2 SVGAGI. The CDR3 has 15 residues. Trimming stripped 10 bases from V and 8 bases from J, with 26 bases between.

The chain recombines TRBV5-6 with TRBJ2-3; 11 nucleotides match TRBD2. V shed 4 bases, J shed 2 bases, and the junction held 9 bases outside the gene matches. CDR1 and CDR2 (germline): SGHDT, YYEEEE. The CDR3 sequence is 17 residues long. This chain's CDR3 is CASSLIGTSGYTDTQYF. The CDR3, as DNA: TGTGCCAGCAGCCTAATTGGGACTAGCGGATACACAGATACGCAGTATTTT.

The CDR3 coding sequence is TGCGCCAGCAACCTGGCCGGCACAGATACGCAGTATTTT. Protein: CASNLAGTDTQYF. This chain uses TRBV10-2 with TRBJ2-3; D remains ambiguous. CDR3 length: 13 residues. CDR1 is WSHSY and CDR2 is SAAADI in the germline V gene. V lost 7 bases, J lost 1 base, and 9 bases lay in between.

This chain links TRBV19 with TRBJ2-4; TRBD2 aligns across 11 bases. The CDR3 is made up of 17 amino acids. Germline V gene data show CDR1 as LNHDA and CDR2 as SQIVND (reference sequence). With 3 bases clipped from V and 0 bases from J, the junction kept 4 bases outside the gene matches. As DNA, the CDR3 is TGTGCCAGTAGTATCGGGACTAGCGGATTAGCCAAAAACATTCAGTACTTC. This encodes CASSIGTSGLAKNIQYF.

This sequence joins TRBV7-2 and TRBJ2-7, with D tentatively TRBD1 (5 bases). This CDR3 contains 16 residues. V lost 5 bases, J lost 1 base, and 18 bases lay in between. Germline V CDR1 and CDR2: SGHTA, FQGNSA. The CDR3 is CASSATGVQGSYEQYF. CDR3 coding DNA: TGTGCCAGCAGCGCCACAGGCGTTCAAGGGTCCTACGAGCAGTACTTC.

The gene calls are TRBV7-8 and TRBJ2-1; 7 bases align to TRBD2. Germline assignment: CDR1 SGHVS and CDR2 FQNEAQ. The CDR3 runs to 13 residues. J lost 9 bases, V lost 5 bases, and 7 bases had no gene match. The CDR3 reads CASSVQRGSEQFF. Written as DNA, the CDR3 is TGTGCCAGCAGCGTTCAGCGGGGCTCTGAGCAGTTCTTC.

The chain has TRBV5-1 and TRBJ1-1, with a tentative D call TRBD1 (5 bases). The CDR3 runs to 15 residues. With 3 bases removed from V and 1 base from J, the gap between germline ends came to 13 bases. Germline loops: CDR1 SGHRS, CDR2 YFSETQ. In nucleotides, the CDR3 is TGCGCCAGCAGCTCCTTACTGGGGCAGAACACTGAAGCTTTCTTT. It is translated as CASSSLLGQNTEAFF.

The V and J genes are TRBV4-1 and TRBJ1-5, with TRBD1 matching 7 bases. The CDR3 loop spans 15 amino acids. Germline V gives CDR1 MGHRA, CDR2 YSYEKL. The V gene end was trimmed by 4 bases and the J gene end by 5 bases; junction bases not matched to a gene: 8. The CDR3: CASSPSGTADQPQHF. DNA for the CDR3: TGCGCCAGCAGCCCTTCCGGGACAGCGGATCAGCCCCAGCATTTT.

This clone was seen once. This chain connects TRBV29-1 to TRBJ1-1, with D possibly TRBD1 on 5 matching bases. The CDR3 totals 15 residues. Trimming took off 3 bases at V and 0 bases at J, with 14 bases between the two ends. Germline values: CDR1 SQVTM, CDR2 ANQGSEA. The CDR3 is CSVDGGGEMNTEAFF. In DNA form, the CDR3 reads TGCAGCGTTGACGGTGGGGGGGAAATGAACACTGAAGCTTTCTTT.

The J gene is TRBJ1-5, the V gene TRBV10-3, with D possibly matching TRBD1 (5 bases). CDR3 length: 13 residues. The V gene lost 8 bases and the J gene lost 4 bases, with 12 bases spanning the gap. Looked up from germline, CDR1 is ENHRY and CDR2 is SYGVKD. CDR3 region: CAIAIGGNQPQHF. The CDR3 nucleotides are TGTGCCATCGCCATTGGGGGGAATCAGCCCCAGCATTTT.

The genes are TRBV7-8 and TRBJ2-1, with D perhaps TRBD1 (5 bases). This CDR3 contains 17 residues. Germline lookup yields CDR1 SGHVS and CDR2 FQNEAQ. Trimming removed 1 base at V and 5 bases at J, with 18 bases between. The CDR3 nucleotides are TGTGCCAGCAGCTTAGGATCCGGCAGGGATGCCAACAATGAGCAGTTCTTC. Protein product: CASSLGSGRDANNEQFF.

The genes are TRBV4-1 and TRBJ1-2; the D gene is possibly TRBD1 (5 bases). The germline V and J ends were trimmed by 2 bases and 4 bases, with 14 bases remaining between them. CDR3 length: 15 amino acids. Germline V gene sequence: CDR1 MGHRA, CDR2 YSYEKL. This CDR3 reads CASSQPGLPFYGYTF. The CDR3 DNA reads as TGCGCCAGCAGCCAACCGGGACTTCCCTTCTATGGCTACACCTTC.

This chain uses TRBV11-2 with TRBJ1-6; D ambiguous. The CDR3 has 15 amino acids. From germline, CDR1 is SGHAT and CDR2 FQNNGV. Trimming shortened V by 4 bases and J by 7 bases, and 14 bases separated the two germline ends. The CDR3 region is CASSSLPEPNSPLHF. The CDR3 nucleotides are TGTGCCAGCAGCTCCCTGCCGGAGCCAAATTCACCCCTCCACTTT.

CDR3 in amino acids: CASSFRAGGMETQYF. The CDR3 DNA reads as TGTGCCAGCAGTTTTAGGGCAGGGGGCATGGAGACCCAGTACTTC. The rearrangement links TRBV28 to TRBJ2-5, with 8 bases fitting TRBD1. The germline V gene encodes CDR1 MDHEN and CDR2 SYDVKM. The V gene end was trimmed by 3 bases and the J gene end by 5 bases; junction bases not matched to a gene: 8. This CDR3 contains 15 residues.

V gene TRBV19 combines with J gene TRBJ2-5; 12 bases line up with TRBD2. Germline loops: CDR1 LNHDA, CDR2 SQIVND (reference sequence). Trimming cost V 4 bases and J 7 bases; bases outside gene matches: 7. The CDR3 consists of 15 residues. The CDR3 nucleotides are TGTGCCAGTAGTACTCTAGCGGGGGGGCAGGGGACCCAGTACTTC. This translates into CASSTLAGGQGTQYF. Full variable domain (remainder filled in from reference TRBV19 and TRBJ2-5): DGGITQSPKYLFRKEGQNVTLSCEQNLNHDAMYWYRQDPGQGLRLIYYSQIVNDFQKGDIAEGYSVSREKKESFPLTVTSAQKNPTAFYLCASSTLAGGQGTQYFGPGTRLLVL.

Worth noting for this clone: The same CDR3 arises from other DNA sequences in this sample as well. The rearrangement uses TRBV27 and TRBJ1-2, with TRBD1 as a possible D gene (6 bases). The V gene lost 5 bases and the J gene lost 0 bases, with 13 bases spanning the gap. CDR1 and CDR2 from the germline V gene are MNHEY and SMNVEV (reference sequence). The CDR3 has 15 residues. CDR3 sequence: CASSLTGLANYGYTF. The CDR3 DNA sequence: TGTGCCAGCAGTCTGACAGGCCTAGCTAACTATGGCTACACCTTC.

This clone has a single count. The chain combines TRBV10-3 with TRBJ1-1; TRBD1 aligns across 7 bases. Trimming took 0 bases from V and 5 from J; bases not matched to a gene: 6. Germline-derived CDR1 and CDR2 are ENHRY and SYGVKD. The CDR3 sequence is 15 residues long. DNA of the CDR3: TGTGCCATCAGTGAGTCGCCACAGGGGAGGACTGAAGCTTTCTTT. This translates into CAISESPQGRTEAFF.

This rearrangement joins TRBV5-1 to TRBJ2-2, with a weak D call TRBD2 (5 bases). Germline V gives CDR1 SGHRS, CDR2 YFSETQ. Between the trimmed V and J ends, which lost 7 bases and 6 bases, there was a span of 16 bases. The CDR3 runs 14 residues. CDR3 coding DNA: TGCGCCAGCGGGCCGGGGTCGGGGTCCGGGGAGCTGTTTTTT. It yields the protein CASGPGSGSGELFF. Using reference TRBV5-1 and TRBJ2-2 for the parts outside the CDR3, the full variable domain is KAGVTQTPRYLIKTRGQQVTLSCSPISGHRSVSWYQQTPGQGLQFLFEYFSETQRNKGNFPGRFSGRQFSNSRSEMNVSTLELGDSALYLCASGPGSGSGELFFGEGSRLTVL.

The CDR3 reads CSVGGTAQGGEGGYTF. The CDR3 DNA reads as TGCAGCGTTGGGGGAACCGCACAGGGAGGGGAAGGCGGCTACACCTTC. The genes are TRBV29-1 and TRBJ1-2; D possibly corresponds to TRBD1 (6 bases). The CDR3 is 16 amino acids. The germline gives CDR1 SQVTM, CDR2 ANQGSEA. V was shortened by 4 bases and J by 8 bases, with 26 bases between the two germline ends.

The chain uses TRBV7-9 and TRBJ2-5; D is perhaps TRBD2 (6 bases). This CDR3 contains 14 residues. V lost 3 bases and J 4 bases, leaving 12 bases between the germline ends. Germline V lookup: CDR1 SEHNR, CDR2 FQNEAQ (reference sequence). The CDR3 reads CASSFSGRGETQYF. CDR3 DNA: TGTGCCAGCAGCTTTTCGGGGCGGGGAGAGACCCAGTACTTC.

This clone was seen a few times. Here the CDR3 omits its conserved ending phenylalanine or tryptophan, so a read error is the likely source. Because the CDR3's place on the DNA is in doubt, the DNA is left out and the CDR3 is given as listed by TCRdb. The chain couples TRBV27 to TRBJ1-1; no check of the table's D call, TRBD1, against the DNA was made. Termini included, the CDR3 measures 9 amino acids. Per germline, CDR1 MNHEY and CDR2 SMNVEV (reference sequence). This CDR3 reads CASSLHGQG.

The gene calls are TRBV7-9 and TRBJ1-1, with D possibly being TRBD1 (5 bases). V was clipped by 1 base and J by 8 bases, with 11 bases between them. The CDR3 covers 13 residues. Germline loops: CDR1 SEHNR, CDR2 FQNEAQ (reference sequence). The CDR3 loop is CASSLGRGGEAFF. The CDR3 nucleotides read TGTGCCAGCAGCTTAGGGAGGGGCGGCGAAGCTTTCTTT.